Shown below are 7 T cell receptor beta chains from a single sample sequenced in a study of blood T cell repertoires in COVID-19. The method was immunoSEQ multiplex PCR; TCRdb's version includes in-frame clones alone and lacks a portion of them. This sample carries around 250,000 clones, around 88% of them seen once, and the ten largest clones take roughly 6.2%. The sequenced material came from peripheral blood. These receptors all stem from a woman older than 75 with COVID-19, enrolled during active disease.

The chain uses TRBV5-5 and TRBJ2-7, with 9 bases lining up with TRBD1. V was clipped by 4 bases and J by 5 bases; unmatched bases: 7. From germline, CDR1 is SGHKS and CDR2 YYEKEE (reference sequence). CDR3 length: 14 residues. The CDR3 is CASSTLGTGNEQYF. For the CDR3, the DNA is TGTGCCAGCAGCACACTAGGGACAGGGAACGAGCAGTACTTC. Variable domain in full (rest from reference TRBV5-5 and TRBJ2-7): DAGVTQSPTHLIKTRGQQVTLRCSPISGHKSVSWYQQVLGQGPQFIFQYYEKEERGRGNFPDRFSARQFPNYSSELNVNALLLGDSALYLCASSTLGTGNEQYFGPGTRLTVT.

The chain couples TRBV7-6 to TRBJ2-1; TRBD2 matches 8 bases. Per the germline V gene, CDR1 is SGHVS and CDR2 is FNYEAQ. V dropped 5 bases and J dropped 1; count of bases not matched to a gene: 7. The CDR3 runs to 16 residues. Here the CDR3 DNA reads TGTGCCAGCAGCCCACGGGGGGGCCGGTCCTACAATGAGCAGTTCTTC. Translated: CASSPRGGRSYNEQFF. The whole variable domain, remainder taken from reference TRBV7-6 and TRBJ2-1, is GAGVSQSPRYKVTKRGQDVALRCDPISGHVSLYWYRQALGQGPEFLTYFNYEAQQDKSGLPNDRFSAERPEGSISTLTIQRTEQRDSAMYRCASSPRGGRSYNEQFFGPGTRLTVL.

Here the CDR3 reads CASSLVPQRDEQFF. CDR3 coding DNA: TGTGCCAGCAGCTTGGTTCCCCAACGGGATGAGCAGTTCTTC. The chain is built from TRBV7-9 and TRBJ2-1; D is undetermined. Trimming stripped 3 bases from V and 8 bases from J, with 14 bases between. This CDR3 comprises 14 residues. The germline CDR1 and CDR2 sequences are SEHNR and FQNEAQ (reference sequence).

The chain employs TRBV6-6 and TRBJ1-4, with 9 bases that match TRBD1. V was clipped by 6 bases and J by 4 bases; unmatched bases: 15. This CDR3 has 18 amino acids. CDR1 MNHNY and CDR2 SVGAGI come from the germline V gene (reference sequence). The CDR3, as DNA: TGTGCCAGCAGCCGAGACATGGGGACAGGGCCTTATAATGAAAAACTGTTTTTT. Its translation is CASSRDMGTGPYNEKLFF.

This chain joins TRBV4-2 and TRBJ1-2, with D possibly TRBD1 on 6 matching bases. From germline, CDR1 is LGHNA and CDR2 YNFKEQ. The CDR3 is 15 residues long. V lost 4 bases to trimming and J lost 6 bases, with 18 bases between them. CDR3 sequence: CASSLEGGGQNGYTF. CDR3 coding DNA: TGTGCCAGCAGCCTAGAAGGCGGGGGGCAAAATGGCTACACCTTC.

This clone was seen a few times. The chain joins TRBV2 to TRBJ2-1, with 7 positions matching TRBD1. Germline CDR1 is SNHLY and CDR2 is FYNNEI. CDR3 size: 15 residues. In nucleotides, the CDR3 is TGTGCTGGGCAGGGGGACCTCAGCTCCTACAATGAGCAGTTCTTC. This gives the protein CAGQGDLSSYNEQFF.

The chain recombines TRBV19 with TRBJ1-5, with 11 positions matching TRBD1. This CDR3 has 21 residues. After removal of 4 bases from V and 0 bases from J, the junction contained 17 bases not matched to a gene. CDR1 LNHDA and CDR2 SQIVND come from the germline V gene (reference sequence). The CDR3 region is CASSNEPGQGAGKDSNQPQHF. The CDR3 nucleotides read TGTGCCAGTAGTAACGAGCCAGGACAGGGGGCGGGTAAAGATAGCAATCAGCCCCAGCATTTT.